This T cell receptor (beta chain) was recorded in a study of blood T cell repertoires in COVID-19. Background on the study: PBMCs, B-cell-depleted T cells, or T cells were the source of the cDNA or gDNA that made up the material.

Trimming cost V 8 bases and J 2 bases; bases outside gene matches: 2. The CDR3 extends over 13 amino acids. Germline V gene lookup returns CDR1 LGHDT and CDR2 YNNKEL (reference sequence). Sequenced by immunoSEQ multiplex PCR; TCRdb stores in-frame clones only, minus some. The sample contains 75,000 to 95,000 clones, around 72% of which appear only once. The chain carries TRBV3-1 (or the pseudogene TRBV3-2) and TRBJ2-7, with 11 bases aligning to TRBD1. This receptor was obtained from an older woman in a cohort sampled during active or convalescent COVID-19. The sample comprised peripheral blood. CDR3 in amino acids: CASVGQGAYEQYF. The CDR3 nucleotides are TGTGCCAGCGTGGGACAGGGGGCCTACGAGCAGTACTTC.